A single sample gave rise to the 15 T cell receptor beta chains below, sequenced in a study of T cell changes during pregnancy in multiple sclerosis. The protocol was immunoSEQ multiplex PCR, while the TCRdb copy is restricted to in-frame clones and leaves out a portion. The sample yields around 50,000 clones, about nine tenths seen once. Sample: CD4+ T cells from peripheral blood mononuclear cells, taken in the third trimester of pregnancy. The source of these receptors is a female donor with multiple sclerosis, enrolled in a pregnancy study.

The chain combines TRBV5-4 with TRBJ2-2, with unresolved D. Looked up from germline, CDR1 is SGHNT and CDR2 is YYREEE (reference sequence). The CDR3 extends over 17 amino acids. Trimming took 0 bases from V and 0 from J, leaving 12 bases between them. The CDR3 nucleotides are TGTGCCAGCAGCTTGGCCCGCGGCACCGCGAACACCGGGGAGCTGTTTTTT. Residues: CASSLARGTANTGELFF.

In this sample, this clone turned up a few times. The rearrangement joins TRBV5-6 to TRBJ2-7; D is unclear. The CDR3 totals 15 residues. Trimming left V 4 bases short and J 0 bases short, with 14 bases between. The V gene's germline CDR1 is SGHDT and CDR2 YYEEEE. The CDR3 loop is CASSNDRLSSYEQYF. As DNA, the CDR3 is TGTGCCAGCAGCAATGACCGACTGAGCTCCTACGAGCAGTACTTC.

The chain links TRBV25-1 to TRBJ2-3; TRBD1 matches 12 bases. The CDR3 sequence is 15 residues long. After removal of 6 bases from V and 7 bases from J, the junction contained 8 bases not matched to a gene. CDR1 and CDR2 from the germline V gene are MGHDK and SYGVNS. The CDR3 reads CASRAGTGGLYTQYF. The CDR3 DNA reads as TGTGCCAGCAGAGCCGGGACAGGGGGCTTGTATACGCAGTATTTT.

The chain has TRBV30 and TRBJ2-1; possibly TRBD1 for D (6 bases). The CDR3 is 14 residues long. The germline gives CDR1 GTSNPN, CDR2 SVGIG (reference sequence). With 6 bases removed from V and 5 bases from J, the gap between germline ends came to 17 bases. CDR3 loop: CACPRQGNDNEQFF. CDR3 in DNA: TGTGCCTGTCCCCGGCAGGGGAACGACAATGAGCAGTTCTTC.

The chain couples TRBV7-2 to TRBJ1-2; D not resolved. Germline V gene sequence: CDR1 SGHTA, CDR2 FQGNSA. The CDR3 is 13 residues long. V was cut by 3 bases and J by 4 bases, with 9 bases left in between. The CDR3, as DNA: TGTGCCAGCAGCTTGGGCCCTGTCTATGGCTACACCTTC. This codes for CASSLGPVYGYTF.

The CDR3: CASSSDGQGAHGYTF. The DNA of the CDR3 is TGTGCCAGCAGCTCAGACGGACAGGGGGCGCATGGCTACACCTTC. This rearrangement joins TRBV7-9 to TRBJ1-2, with TRBD1 identical over 11 bases. Losses at the gene ends were 4 bases for V and 6 bases for J; bases not matched to a gene: 7. CDR3 length equals 15 residues. In germline, CDR1 is SEHNR, CDR2 FQNEAQ (reference sequence).

This clone was recorded once. CDR3 residues: CATGGPVHYGYTF. CDR3 nucleotides: TGTGCCACAGGGGGACCCGTCCACTATGGCTACACCTTC. The chain carries TRBV6-5 and TRBJ1-2; 7 bases are a match to TRBD1. Germline-derived CDR1 and CDR2 are MNHEY and SVGAGI. J lost 3 bases, V lost 10 bases, and 8 bases had no gene match. This CDR3 spans 13 amino acids.

This chain uses TRBV7-8 with TRBJ2-1; TRBD2 is a possible D gene (5 bases). Per the germline V gene, CDR1 is SGHVS and CDR2 is FQNEAQ. The CDR3 length is 15 residues. V gave up 4 bases and J gave up 6 bases, with 16 bases separating them. DNA of the CDR3: TGTGCCAGCAGCTCCAGTGGTGGTGGAGGCAATGAGCAGTTCTTC. Residues: CASSSSGGGGNEQFF.

The chain links TRBV7-9 to TRBJ2-5; 9 bases map to TRBD2. CDR3 length: 15 amino acids. V shed 1 base and J 5 bases; nucleotides not matched to a gene: 5. The germline gives CDR1 SEHNR, CDR2 FQNEAQ (reference sequence). The CDR3 here is CASSLGAGGKETQYF. The CDR3 DNA reads TGTGCCAGCAGCTTAGGAGCGGGGGGAAAGGAGACCCAGTACTTC.

This rearrangement joins TRBV2 to TRBJ1-1; 7 nucleotides match TRBD1. The CDR3 loop spans 16 amino acids. Germline V CDR1 and CDR2: SNHLY, FYNNEI. J lost 4 bases, V lost 3 bases, and 11 bases had no gene match. The CDR3 sequence is CASSDAPGGRGTEAFF. In DNA form, the CDR3 reads TGTGCCAGCAGTGACGCGCCAGGGGGTAGGGGCACTGAAGCTTTCTTT.

The rearrangement joins TRBV6-1 to TRBJ1-4; 8 positions agree with TRBD1. Germline CDR1 and CDR2: MNHNS and SASEGT. The V and J ends lost 11 bases and 4 bases, in that order; junction bases with no gene match: 12. The CDR3 totals 15 residues. CDR3 region: CAAAPTGGSNEKLFF. For the CDR3, the DNA is TGTGCCGCAGCCCCAACAGGGGGTAGTAATGAAAAACTGTTTTTT.

The V and J genes are TRBV6-5 and TRBJ2-7, with D possibly TRBD1 on 6 matching bases. The CDR3 covers 15 residues. Germline V gene data show CDR1 as MNHEY and CDR2 as SVGAGI. The V end was cut by 11 bases, the J end by 1 base, with 21 bases between. In DNA, the CDR3 is TGTGCCGGACCGGGTCCTCGGGACACTTCCTACGAGCAGTACTTC. Encoded protein: CAGPGPRDTSYEQYF.

This clone was detected once. The chain links TRBV12-5 to TRBJ1-2; TRBD1 aligns across 8 bases. The CDR3 spans 15 residues. Germline V gene sequence: CDR1 LGHNT, CDR2 FRNRAP. V lost 3 bases to trimming and J lost 4 bases; unmatched junction nucleotides: 7. CDR3 coding DNA: TGTGCTAGTGGTTTCCCCCACGGGACAGGCTATGGCTACACCTTC. It specifies CASGFPHGTGYGYTF. Complete variable domain (other parts from reference TRBV12-5 and TRBJ1-2): DARVTQTPRHKVTEMGQEVTMRCQPILGHNTVFWYRQTMMQGLELLAYFRNRAPLDDSGMPKDRFSAEMPDATLATLKIQPSEPRDSAVYFCASGFPHGTGYGYTFGSGTRLTVV.

The chain couples TRBV11-2 to TRBJ2-5, with TRBD1 as a possible D gene (5 bases). Germline CDR1 is SGHAT and CDR2 is FQNNGV. Trimming removed 3 bases from V and 5 bases from J, with 10 bases in between. The CDR3 has 13 amino acids. CDR3 nucleotides: TGTGCCAGCAGCTTCGGACATCGGGAGACCCAGTACTTC. The encoded protein is CASSFGHRETQYF.

The chain uses TRBV4-2 and TRBJ1-2; D remains ambiguous. CDR1 is LGHNA, CDR2 YNFKEQ, per germline. This CDR3 spans 16 amino acids. V lost 4 bases and J 2 bases, leaving 17 bases between the germline ends. CDR3 loop: CASSRASGSQNYGYTF. CDR3 in DNA: TGTGCCAGCAGCCGTGCCAGCGGATCCCAAAACTATGGCTACACCTTC.